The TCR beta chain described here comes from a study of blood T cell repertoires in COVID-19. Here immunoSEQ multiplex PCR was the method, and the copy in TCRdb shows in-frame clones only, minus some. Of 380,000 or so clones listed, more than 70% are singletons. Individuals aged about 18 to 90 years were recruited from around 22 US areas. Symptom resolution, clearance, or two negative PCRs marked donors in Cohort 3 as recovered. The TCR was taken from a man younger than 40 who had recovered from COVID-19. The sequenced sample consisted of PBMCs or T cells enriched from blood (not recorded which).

The CDR3 region is CASSQASSTDTQYF. CDR3 nucleotide sequence: TGTGCCAGCAGCCAAGCTTCTAGCACAGATACGCAGTATTTT. The V call is TRBV4-2, the J call TRBJ2-3; D unresolved. CDR1 and CDR2 (germline): LGHNA, YNFKEQ. Trimming shortened V by 1 base and J by 0 bases, and 5 bases separated the two germline ends. The CDR3 runs 14 residues.